Only a few counts were recorded for the clone carrying this TCR beta chain. This CDR3 has 14 amino acids. Germline lookup yields CDR1 MNHEY and CDR2 SVGAGI. Trimming pared 10 bases from V and 1 base from J, leaving 15 bases between. The repertoire was sequenced with immunoSEQ multiplex PCR; TCRdb's copy has only in-frame clones and lacks some. The sample contains roughly 700,000 clones, roughly 70% of which appear only once. The data belong to a study of shared clonotypes between healthy human individuals. This chain links TRBV6-5 with TRBJ2-3, with D maybe TRBD2 (5 bases). The clonotype was recovered from a woman aged 25 to 39 in good health. Sequenced material: memory CD4+ T cells sorted from blood. Regarding subset: CD45RA-negative fraction. The CDR3 loop is CATTPGSGTDTQYF. The DNA for the CDR3 is TGTGCCACCACCCCGGGTAGCGGCACAGATACGCAGTATTTT.